Below, 17 T cell receptor beta chains from the same sample are listed, as sequenced in a study of Ad26.COV2.S vaccination and SARS-CoV-2 variants. Treatment in this sample: around 19 received Ad26.COV2.S at low or high dose, single or two shots; 5 received placebo; per-sample allocation not given. Vaccine and placebo recipients were sampled on day 63 after the first injection. TCRdb's copy holds only in-frame clones and misses some; the assay was immunoSEQ multiplex PCR. The repertoire holds hundreds of thousands of clones, with around 90% as singletons. The specimen was peripheral blood, collected in a trial of Ad26.COV2.S vaccine versus placebo. The receptor source for this set is a person between 18 and 65 years old who received the Ad26.COV2.S COVID-19 vaccine or a placebo.

This chain uses TRBV7-9 with TRBJ1-1; no definite D call. The V gene's germline CDR1 is SEHNR and CDR2 FQNEAQ (reference sequence). The germline V and J ends were trimmed by 5 bases and 1 base, with 14 bases remaining between them. This CDR3 is 15 amino acids long. CDR3 sequence reads: CASSPRSPKNTEAFF. The CDR3, as DNA: TGTGCCAGCAGCCCTAGGAGCCCAAAGAACACTGAAGCTTTCTTT.

This clone was counted between two and nine times. This sequence joins TRBV7-9 and TRBJ2-7, with D uncertain. The CDR3 loop spans 11 amino acids. The germline V and J ends were trimmed by 3 bases and 5 bases, with 5 bases remaining between them. Germline V lookup: CDR1 SEHNR, CDR2 FQNEAQ (reference sequence). CDR3 amino acids: CASSLSHEQYF. DNA of the CDR3: TGTGCCAGCAGCTTGTCCCACGAGCAGTACTTC.

The V call is TRBV28, the J call TRBJ2-6; D tentatively fits TRBD1 or TRBD2 (5 bases each). V lost 6 bases, J lost 0 bases, and 18 bases lay in between. This CDR3 is 18 amino acids long. Germline CDR1 is MDHEN and CDR2 is SYDVKM. The CDR3 region has the DNA TGTGCCAGCAGCCAGGGCCGTTGGGGGAGCTCTGGGGCCAACGTCCTGACTTTC. Its translation: CASSQGRWGSSGANVLTF.

This chain connects TRBV7-2 to TRBJ1-4, with TRBD1 as a possible D gene (5 bases). CDR3 length equals 14 residues. V was pared by 1 base and J by 4 bases, with 7 bases between. Germline V gene data show CDR1 as SGHTA and CDR2 as FQGNSA. The CDR3 DNA is TGTGCCAGCAGCTTAGGGGGGATTAATGAAAAACTGTTTTTT. This codes for CASSLGGINEKLFF.

The CDR3 reads CASSVTGNTEAFF. The CDR3 coding sequence is TGCGCCAGCAGCGTGACAGGGAACACTGAAGCTTTCTTT. V gene TRBV5-1 combines with J gene TRBJ1-1, with D possibly TRBD1 on 6 matching bases. Germline V gene lookup returns CDR1 SGHRS and CDR2 YFSETQ. The CDR3 is 13 amino acids. The ends were cut back, 4 bases at V and 1 base at J, with 8 bases in the middle.

The rearrangement links TRBV28 to TRBJ1-5; D is possibly TRBD1 (6 bases). This CDR3 region has 15 residues. In germline, CDR1 is MDHEN, CDR2 SYDVKM. V was cut by 6 bases and J by 4 bases, with 16 bases left in between. The CDR3 is CASRGTGSGNQPQHF. CDR3 nucleotides: TGTGCCAGCAGAGGCACAGGGTCGGGAAATCAGCCCCAGCATTTT.

CDR3 sequence (DNA): TGCAGTGCTAGTCACCTAGACACTGAAGCTTTCTTT. Amino acid sequence: CSASHLDTEAFF. The genes are TRBV20-1 and TRBJ1-1; D not resolved. Germline CDR1 DFQATT, CDR2 SNEGSKA (reference sequence). CDR3 size: 12 residues. With 3 bases removed from V and 3 bases from J, the gap between germline ends came to 8 bases.

A remark on this clone: Other DNA sequences from this sample encode an identical CDR3 as well. The DNA for the CDR3 is TGTGCCAGCAGTTACCGACAGGAAAACACCGGGGAGCTGTTTTTT. It yields the protein CASSYRQENTGELFF. This chain connects TRBV6-5 to TRBJ2-2; D possibly corresponds to TRBD1 (6 bases). CDR1 and CDR2 from the germline V gene are MNHEY and SVGAGI. The CDR3 loop spans 15 amino acids. Trimming took off 2 bases at V and 2 bases at J, with 9 bases between the two ends.

This chain links TRBV29-1 with TRBJ2-1; TRBD2 matches 12 bases. This CDR3 has 14 amino acids. The V and J ends lost 3 bases and 8 bases, in that order; junction bases with no gene match: 5. Germline V CDR1 and CDR2: SQVTM, ANQGSEA. CDR3 in amino acids: CSVELAGGLDEQFF. The CDR3 DNA is TGCAGCGTTGAGCTAGCGGGAGGGCTGGATGAGCAGTTCTTC.

The chain recombines TRBV5-1 with TRBJ2-1; 9 positions match TRBD1. J gave up 0 bases and V 0 bases, and 4 bases lay outside the gene matches. CDR1 and CDR2 from the germline V gene are SGHRS and YFSETQ. This CDR3 has 17 amino acids. In DNA, the CDR3 is TGCGCCAGCAGCTTGGACAGGGGGCTTAGCTCCTACAATGAGCAGTTCTTC. It encodes CASSLDRGLSSYNEQFF.

The V gene is TRBV4-3, the J gene TRBJ1-6; D not certain. Trimming took off 0 bases at V and 13 bases at J, with 7 bases between the two ends. The CDR3 has 12 amino acids. Germline V gives CDR1 LGHNA, CDR2 YSLEER. The CDR3 loop is CASSQDEAPLHF. In DNA form, the CDR3 reads TGCGCCAGCAGCCAAGACGAGGCCCCCCTCCACTTT.

The rearrangement uses TRBV24-1 and TRBJ2-1; D is undetermined. Germline V CDR1 and CDR2: KGHDR, SFDVKD. The CDR3 extends over 13 amino acids. V was pared by 6 bases and J by 8 bases, with 13 bases between. CDR3 bases: TGTGCCACCAGTAAAGTTGAGGTGGATGAGCAGTTCTTC. Translating gives CATSKVEVDEQFF.

J is TRBJ2-7 and V is TRBV7-2, with 7 bases lining up with TRBD2. This CDR3 is built from 17 residues. Germline CDR1 SGHTA, CDR2 FQGNSA. J was trimmed by 3 bases and V by 5 bases; bases with no gene match: 16. The CDR3, as DNA: TGTGCCAGCAGCCTACATGTGGGGGGACTATCGAACTACGAGCAGTACTTC. This encodes CASSLHVGGLSNYEQYF.

This chain connects TRBV29-1 to TRBJ2-1; no clear D. CDR3 length equals 14 residues. V shed 4 bases and J shed 4 bases, with 14 bases lying between them. In germline, CDR1 is SQVTM, CDR2 ANQGSEA. CDR3 in DNA: TGCAGCGTTGCCTTTGTGATCGCATACAATGAGCAGTTCTTC. It encodes CSVAFVIAYNEQFF.

The genes are TRBV6-5 and TRBJ2-7; 10 bases are a match to TRBD1. The germline CDR1 and CDR2 sequences are MNHEY and SVGAGI. This CDR3 is 14 amino acids long. J gave up 3 bases and V 5 bases, and 4 bases lay outside the gene matches. The CDR3 sequence is CASSMDRGDYEQYF. CDR3 nucleotides: TGTGCCAGCAGTATGGACAGGGGGGACTACGAGCAGTACTTC.

This clone was seen just once. The chain carries TRBV13 and TRBJ2-3; 12 nucleotides line up with TRBD2. Germline V lookup: CDR1 PRHDT, CDR2 FYEKMQ (reference sequence). V gave up 1 base and J gave up 5 bases; unmatched junction bases: 7. The CDR3 sequence is 17 residues long. CDR3 loop: CASSLAGASGREDTQYF. CDR3 in DNA: TGTGCCAGCAGCTTAGCGGGGGCTAGCGGGAGGGAAGATACGCAGTATTTT.

V and J are TRBV4-3 and TRBJ2-2; the match to TRBD2 covers 10 bases. This CDR3 contains 20 residues. Germline V lookup: CDR1 LGHNA, CDR2 YSLEER. V was pared by 1 base and J by 4 bases, with 15 bases of the junction left unmatched. The CDR3 sequence is CASSQAIGLAGVGVTGELFF. CDR3 nucleotides: TGCGCCAGCAGCCAAGCCATTGGGCTAGCGGGAGTAGGAGTCACCGGGGAGCTGTTTTTT.